The T cell receptor beta chain described here comes from a study of blood T cell repertoires in COVID-19. For the study at large: Samples representing acute and convalescent COVID-19 were sourced from the United States, Italy and Spain. Sources were T cells, B-cell-depleted T cells, or PBMCs; the material itself was cDNA or gDNA.

Germline CDR1 reads SEHNR; CDR2 reads FQNEAQ (reference sequence). The CDR3 is 15 amino acids. Trimming took 4 bases from V and 8 from J; bases not matched to a gene: 8. In the authors' methods: Estimated nucleated cell counts came from reference gene primer amplification. Only in-frame clones appear in the TCRdb table, and some are missing; sequencing was by immunoSEQ multiplex PCR. That table gives V, J and clone size, and the DNA gave D and trimming. The table includes 60,000 or so clones, roughly nine tenths detected once. The sequencing sample was made of peripheral blood. J is TRBJ1-4 and V is TRBV7-9, with 9 bases identical to TRBD1. This receptor was obtained from a woman in her 70s with active COVID-19. CDR3 sequence reads: CASSYHRGLGEKLFF. In DNA form, the CDR3 reads TGTGCCAGCAGCTACCACAGGGGGCTGGGGGAAAAACTGTTTTTT.